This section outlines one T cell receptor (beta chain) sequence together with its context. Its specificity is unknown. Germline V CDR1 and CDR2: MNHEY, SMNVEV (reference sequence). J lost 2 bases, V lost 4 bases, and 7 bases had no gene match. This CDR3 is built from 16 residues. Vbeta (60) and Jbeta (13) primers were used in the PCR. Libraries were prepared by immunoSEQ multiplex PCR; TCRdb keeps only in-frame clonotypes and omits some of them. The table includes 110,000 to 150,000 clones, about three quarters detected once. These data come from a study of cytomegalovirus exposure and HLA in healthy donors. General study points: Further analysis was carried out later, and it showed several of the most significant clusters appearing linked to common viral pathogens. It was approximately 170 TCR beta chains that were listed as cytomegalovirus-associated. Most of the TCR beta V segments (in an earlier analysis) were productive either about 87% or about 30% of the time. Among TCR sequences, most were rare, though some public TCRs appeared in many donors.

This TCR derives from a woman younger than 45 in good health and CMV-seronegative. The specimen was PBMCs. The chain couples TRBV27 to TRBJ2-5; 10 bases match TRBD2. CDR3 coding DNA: TGTGCCAGCAGTTCCCGGCTAGCGGGGGCACAAGAGACCCAGTACTTC. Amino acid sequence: CASSSRLAGAQETQYF.